This T cell receptor (beta chain) was identified during a study of blood T cell repertoires in COVID-19. About the study: The United States, Italy and Spain were the sources of the acute and convalescent COVID-19 samples.

Between the trimmed V and J ends, which lost 5 bases and 3 bases, there was a span of 16 bases. Germline CDR1 and CDR2: MDHEN and SYDVKM. The CDR3 sequence is 15 residues long. Participants' reported clinical history set cohort assignment. As handled by the study authors: Researchers report that nucleated cell counts were estimated from reference gene primer amplification. The protocol was immunoSEQ multiplex PCR, while the TCRdb copy is restricted to in-frame clones and leaves out a portion. V, J and clone size reflect that table, while D and trimming were determined from the DNA. The data show some 300,000 clones, around 92% seen once.

This chain joins TRBV28 and TRBJ1-2, with D perhaps matching TRBD1 (6 bases). This clonotype originated in a woman in her fifties or sixties who had been exposed to COVID-19. Sequencing was carried out using PBMCs or T cells enriched from blood (not recorded which). The CDR3 spells CASSLAGGRDYGYTF. CDR3 sequence (DNA): TGTGCCAGCAGTCTAGCGGGGGGCAGGGACTATGGCTACACCTTC.